A selection of T cell receptor beta chains follows, all from one sample in a study of T cell responses to AZD1222 COVID-19 vaccine. The repertoire was sequenced with immunoSEQ multiplex PCR; TCRdb's copy has only in-frame clones and lacks some. The data show approximately 140,000 clones, over 75% seen once. The sample in question was peripheral blood, obtained 28 days after the second AZD1222 dose. The receptor set was obtained from an adult who received the AZD1222 COVID-19 vaccine. Both conserved end residues are part of each CDR3. A D gene is named only where the DNA matches it firmly. The size field is filled for only some rows; it gives once, few, many or a size class.

V gene: TRBV7-6; clone size: NA; J gene: TRBJ2-3; D gene: TRBD1; CDR3 DNA: TGTGCCAGCAGCTTAGGACAGGGGTTCACAGATACGCAGTATTTT; CDR3 protein: CASSLGQGFTDTQYF
V gene: TRBV3-1/TRBV3-2; clone size: NA; J gene: TRBJ1-6; D gene: NA; CDR3 DNA: TGTGCCAGCAGATACAGCGCCGACTATAATTCACCCCTCCACTTT; CDR3 protein: CASRYSADYNSPLHF
V gene: TRBV27; clone size: NA; J gene: TRBJ2-3; D gene: NA; CDR3 DNA: TGTGCCAGCAGTTCCCCCTCAACCCGGGGAGATACGCAGTATTTT; CDR3 protein: CASSSPSTRGDTQYF
V gene: TRBV4-1; clone size: NA; J gene: TRBJ2-2; D gene: NA; CDR3 DNA: TGCGCCAGCAGCCAAGGTCCTGGACATCGCGGGGAGCTGTTTTTT; CDR3 protein: CASSQGPGHRGELFF
V gene: TRBV5-1; clone size: NA; J gene: TRBJ1-1; D gene: NA; CDR3 DNA: TGCGCCAGCAGACACACGGGGGACGGGAACACTGAAGCTTTCTTT; CDR3 protein: CASRHTGDGNTEAFF
V gene: TRBV7-2; clone size: NA; J gene: TRBJ1-2; D gene: NA; CDR3 DNA: TGTGCCAGCAGCTCCCCCGCCCTCTATGGCTACACCTTC; CDR3 protein: CASSSPALYGYTF
V gene: TRBV2; clone size: NA; J gene: TRBJ1-2; D gene: TRBD1; CDR3 DNA: TGTGCCAGCAGCTTGACAGGGTTCTATGGCTACACCTTC; CDR3 protein: CASSLTGFYGYTF
V gene: TRBV21-1; clone size: NA; J gene: TRBJ2-1; D gene: NA; CDR3 DNA: TGTGCCAGCAGCAAAGGGGGGCTCGACAATGAGCAGTTCTTC; CDR3 protein: CASSKGGLDNEQFF
V gene: TRBV10-1; clone size: NA; J gene: TRBJ2-5; D gene: NA; CDR3 DNA: TGCGCCAGCAGTGAGTCGGGCCCTGGGACCCAGTACTTC; CDR3 protein: CASSESGPGTQYF
V gene: TRBV3-1/TRBV3-2; clone size: NA; J gene: TRBJ2-5; D gene: TRBD1; CDR3 DNA: TGTGCCAGCAGCCAAGCGGACAGGAGACAAGAGACCCAGTACTTC; CDR3 protein: CASSQADRRQETQYF
V gene: TRBV30; clone size: NA; J gene: TRBJ1-6; D gene: NA; CDR3 DNA: TGTGCCTGGAGCGCGGACAGTTTTTCACCCCTCCACTTT; CDR3 protein: CAWSADSFSPLHF
V gene: TRBV30; clone size: NA; J gene: TRBJ1-2; D gene: TRBD1; CDR3 DNA: TGTGCCTGGGGTTGGATTGGGACAGGGGGCCTTCATGGCTACACCTTC; CDR3 protein: CAWGWIGTGGLHGYTF
V gene: TRBV3-1/TRBV3-2; clone size: NA; J gene: TRBJ2-7; D gene: NA; CDR3 DNA: TGTGCCAGCAGCCAGGCCCCGAGTGGAAACGCCCCCTACGAGCAGTACTTC; CDR3 protein: CASSQAPSGNAPYEQYF
V gene: TRBV15; clone size: NA; J gene: TRBJ1-2; D gene: NA; CDR3 DNA: TGTGCCACCAGCAGAGGTCACGAAGGCCGTACTGGCTACACCTTC; CDR3 protein: CATSRGHEGRTGYTF
V gene: TRBV19; clone size: NA; J gene: TRBJ1-2; D gene: NA; CDR3 DNA: TGTGCCAGTAGACCTCTACAGGGAGCAATCTATGGCTACACCTTC; CDR3 protein: CASRPLQGAIYGYTF
V gene: TRBV5-1; clone size: once; J gene: TRBJ2-7; D gene: NA; CDR3 DNA: TGCGCCAGCAGCTTGGGGCAGGGGGAGGCCGAGCAGTACTTC; CDR3 protein: CASSLGQGEAEQYF
V gene: TRBV14; clone size: NA; J gene: TRBJ2-1; D gene: TRBD2; CDR3 DNA: TGTGCCAGCAGCCAAGCGGCGGGAGCTAATAATGAGCAGTTCTTC; CDR3 protein: CASSQAAGANNEQFF
V gene: TRBV3-1/TRBV3-2; clone size: NA; J gene: TRBJ1-4; D gene: NA; CDR3 DNA: TGTGCCAGCAGCCAAGAGGCTGGGGGTGGTGAAAAACTGTTTTTT; CDR3 protein: CASSQEAGGGEKLFF
V gene: TRBV6-4; clone size: NA; J gene: TRBJ1-1; D gene: NA; CDR3 DNA: TGTGCCAGCAGCACCCAGGGGAACACTGAAGCTTTCTTT; CDR3 protein: CASSTQGNTEAFF
V gene: TRBV2; clone size: once; J gene: TRBJ1-3; D gene: NA; CDR3 DNA: TGTGCCAGCAGTGAAGGACAGATCTCTGGAAACACCATATATTTT; CDR3 protein: CASSEGQISGNTIYF
V gene: TRBV2; clone size: once; J gene: TRBJ1-3; D gene: TRBD1; CDR3 DNA: TGTGCCAGCAGTCAACCACCGGGACAGGGCTCTGGAAACACCATATATTTT; CDR3 protein: CASSQPPGQGSGNTIYF
V gene: TRBV29-1; clone size: NA; J gene: TRBJ2-1; D gene: NA; CDR3 DNA: TGCAGCGTTGACTTTGACAGGTACAATGAGCAGTTCTTC; CDR3 protein: CSVDFDRYNEQFF
V gene: TRBV12-5; clone size: NA; J gene: TRBJ1-5; D gene: NA; CDR3 DNA: TGTGCTAGTGGTTTGACGGGCAGTGGCAATCAGCCCCAGCATTTT; CDR3 protein: CASGLTGSGNQPQHF